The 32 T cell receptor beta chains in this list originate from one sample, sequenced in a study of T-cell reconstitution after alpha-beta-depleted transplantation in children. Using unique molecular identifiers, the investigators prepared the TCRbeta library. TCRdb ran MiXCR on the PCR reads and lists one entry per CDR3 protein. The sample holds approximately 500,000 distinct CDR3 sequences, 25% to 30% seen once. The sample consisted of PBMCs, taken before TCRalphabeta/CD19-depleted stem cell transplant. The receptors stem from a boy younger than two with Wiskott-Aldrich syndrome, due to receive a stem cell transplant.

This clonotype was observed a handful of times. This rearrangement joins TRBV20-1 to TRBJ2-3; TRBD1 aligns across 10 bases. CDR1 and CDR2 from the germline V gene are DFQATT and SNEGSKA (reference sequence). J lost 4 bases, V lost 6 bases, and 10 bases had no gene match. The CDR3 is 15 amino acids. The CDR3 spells CSASRRDRGPDTQYF. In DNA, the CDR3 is TGCAGTGCATCGAGGCGGGACAGGGGCCCAGATACGCAGTATTTT.

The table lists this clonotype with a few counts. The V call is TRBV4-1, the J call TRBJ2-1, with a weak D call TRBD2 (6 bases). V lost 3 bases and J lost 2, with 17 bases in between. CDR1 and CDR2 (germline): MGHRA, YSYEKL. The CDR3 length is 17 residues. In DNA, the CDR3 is TGCGCCAGCAGCCATGACTTCCGGGAGCTAGCCTACAATGAGCAGTTCTTC. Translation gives CASSHDFRELAYNEQFF.

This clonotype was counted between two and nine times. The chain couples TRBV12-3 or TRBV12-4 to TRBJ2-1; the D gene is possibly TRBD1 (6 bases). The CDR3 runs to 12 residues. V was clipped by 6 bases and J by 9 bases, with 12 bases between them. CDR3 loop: CASRHRDGEQFF. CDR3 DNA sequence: TGTGCCAGCAGGCACAGGGACGGTGAGCAGTTCTTC.

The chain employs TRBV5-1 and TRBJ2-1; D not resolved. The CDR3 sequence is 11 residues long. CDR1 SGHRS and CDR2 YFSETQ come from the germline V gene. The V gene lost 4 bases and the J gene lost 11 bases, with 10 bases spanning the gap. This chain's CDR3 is CASSDHTQQFF. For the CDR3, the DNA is TGCGCCAGCAGCGATCATACCCAGCAGTTCTTC.

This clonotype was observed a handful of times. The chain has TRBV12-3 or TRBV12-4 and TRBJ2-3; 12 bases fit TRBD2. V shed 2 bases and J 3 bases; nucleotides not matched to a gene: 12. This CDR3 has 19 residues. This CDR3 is CASSLWPLLAGGGTDTQYF. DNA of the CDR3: TGTGCCAGCAGTTTATGGCCCCTACTAGCGGGAGGTGGGACAGATACGCAGTATTTT.

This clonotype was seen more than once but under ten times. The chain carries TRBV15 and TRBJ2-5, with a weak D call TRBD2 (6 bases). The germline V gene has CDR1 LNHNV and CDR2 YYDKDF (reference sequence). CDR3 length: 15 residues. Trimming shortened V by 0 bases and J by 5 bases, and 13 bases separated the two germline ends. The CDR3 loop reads CATSRDLRRVETQYF. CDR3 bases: TGTGCCACCAGCAGAGATCTGAGGAGGGTTGAGACCCAGTACTTC.

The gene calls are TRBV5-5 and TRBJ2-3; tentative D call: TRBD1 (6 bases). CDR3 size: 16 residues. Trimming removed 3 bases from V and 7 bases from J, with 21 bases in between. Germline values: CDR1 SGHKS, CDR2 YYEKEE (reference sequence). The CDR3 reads CASSSTTGPDWNTQYF. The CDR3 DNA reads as TGTGCCAGCAGCTCAACTACAGGGCCTGACTGGAATACGCAGTATTTT.

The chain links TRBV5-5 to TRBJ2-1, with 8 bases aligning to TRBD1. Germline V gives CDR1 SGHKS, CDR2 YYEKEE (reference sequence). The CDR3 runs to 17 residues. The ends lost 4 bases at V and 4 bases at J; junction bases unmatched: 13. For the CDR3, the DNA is TGTGCCAGCAGCCACGGTTTCCCCGGGACAGGATACAATGAGCAGTTCTTC. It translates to CASSHGFPGTGYNEQFF.

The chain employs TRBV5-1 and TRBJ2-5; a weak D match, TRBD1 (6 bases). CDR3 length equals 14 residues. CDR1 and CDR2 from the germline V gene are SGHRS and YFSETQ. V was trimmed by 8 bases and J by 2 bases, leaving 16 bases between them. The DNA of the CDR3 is TGCGCCAGTGGAAGTACAGGGCTTCAAGAGACCCAGTACTTC. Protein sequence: CASGSTGLQETQYF.

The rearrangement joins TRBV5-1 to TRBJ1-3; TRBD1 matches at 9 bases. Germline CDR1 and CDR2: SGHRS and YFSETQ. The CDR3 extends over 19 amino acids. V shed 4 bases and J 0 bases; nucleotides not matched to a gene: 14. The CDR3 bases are TGCGCCAGCAGCCGGGAGACAGGGGGGACGGCGATCTCTGGAAACACCATATATTTT. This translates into CASSRETGGTAISGNTIYF.

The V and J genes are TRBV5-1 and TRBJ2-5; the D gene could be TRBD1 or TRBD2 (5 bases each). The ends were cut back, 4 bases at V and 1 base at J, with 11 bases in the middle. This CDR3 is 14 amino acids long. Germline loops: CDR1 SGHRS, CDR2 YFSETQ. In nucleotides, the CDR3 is TGCGCCAGCAGCGTGGGACGGATCCAAGAGACCCAGTACTTC. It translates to CASSVGRIQETQYF.

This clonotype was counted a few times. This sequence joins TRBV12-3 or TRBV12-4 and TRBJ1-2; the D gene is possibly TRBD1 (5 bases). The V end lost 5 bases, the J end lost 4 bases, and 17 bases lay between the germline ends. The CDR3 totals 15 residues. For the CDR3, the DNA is TGTGCCAGCAGTCGCGGGGGAGTTGGGAGCTATGGCTACACCTTC. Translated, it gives CASSRGGVGSYGYTF.

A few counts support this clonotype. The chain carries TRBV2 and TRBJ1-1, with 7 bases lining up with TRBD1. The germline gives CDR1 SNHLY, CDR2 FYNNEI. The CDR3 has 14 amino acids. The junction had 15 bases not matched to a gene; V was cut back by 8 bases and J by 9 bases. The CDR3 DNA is TGTGCCAGCCGGGCAGGGGGAGGCATGGACCAAGCTTTCTTT. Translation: CASRAGGGMDQAFF.

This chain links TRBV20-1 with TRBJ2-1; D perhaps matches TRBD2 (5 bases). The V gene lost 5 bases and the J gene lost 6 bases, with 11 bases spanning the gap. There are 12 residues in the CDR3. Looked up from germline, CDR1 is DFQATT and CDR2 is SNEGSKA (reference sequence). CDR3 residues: CSADGVGNEQFF. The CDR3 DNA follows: TGCAGTGCTGACGGGGTGGGCAATGAGCAGTTCTTC.

Here the CDR3 DNA reads TGTGCCAGCAGTTTACTCCGGGAATACAATGAGCAGTTCTTC. Translation: CASSLLREYNEQFF. V and J are TRBV12-3 or TRBV12-4 and TRBJ2-1, with D perhaps matching TRBD2 (5 bases). The V end lost 2 bases, the J end lost 4 bases, and 9 bases lay between the germline ends. The CDR3 consists of 14 residues.

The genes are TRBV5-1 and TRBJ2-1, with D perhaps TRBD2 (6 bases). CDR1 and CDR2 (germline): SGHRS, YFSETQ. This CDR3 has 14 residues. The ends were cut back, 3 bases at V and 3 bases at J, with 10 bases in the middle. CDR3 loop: CASSSRRGYNEQFF. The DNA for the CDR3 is TGCGCCAGCAGCTCCCGGCGGGGCTACAATGAGCAGTTCTTC.

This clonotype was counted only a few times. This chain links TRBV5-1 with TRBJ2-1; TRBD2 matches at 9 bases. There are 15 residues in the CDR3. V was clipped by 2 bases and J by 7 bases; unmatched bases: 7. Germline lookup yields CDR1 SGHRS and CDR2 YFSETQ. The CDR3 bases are TGCGCCAGCAGCTTAACGGCTAGCGGGGCAAATGAGCAGTTCTTC. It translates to CASSLTASGANEQFF.

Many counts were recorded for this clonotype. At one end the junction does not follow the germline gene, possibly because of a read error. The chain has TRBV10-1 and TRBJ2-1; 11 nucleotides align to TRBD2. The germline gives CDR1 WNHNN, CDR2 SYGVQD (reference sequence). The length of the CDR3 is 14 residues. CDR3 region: CASSVGLAGNEQFF. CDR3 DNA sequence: TGTGCCAGCAGCGTTGGACTAGCGGGTAATGAGCAGTTCTTC.

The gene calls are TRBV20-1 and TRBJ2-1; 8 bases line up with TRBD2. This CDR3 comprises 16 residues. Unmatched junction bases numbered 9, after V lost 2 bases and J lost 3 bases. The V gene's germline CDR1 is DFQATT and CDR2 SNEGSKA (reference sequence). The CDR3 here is CSARSHSGKYYNEQFF. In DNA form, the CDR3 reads TGCAGTGCTAGATCCCATAGCGGGAAGTACTACAATGAGCAGTTCTTC.

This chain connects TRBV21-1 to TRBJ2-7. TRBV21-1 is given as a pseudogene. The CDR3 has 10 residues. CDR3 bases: TGTGCCAGCTACGTAAACGAGCAGTACTTC. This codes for CASYVNEQYF.

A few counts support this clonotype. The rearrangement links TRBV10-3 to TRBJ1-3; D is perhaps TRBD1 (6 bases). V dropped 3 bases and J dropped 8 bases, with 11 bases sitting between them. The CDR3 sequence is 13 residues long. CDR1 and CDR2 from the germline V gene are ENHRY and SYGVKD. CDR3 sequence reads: CAISEQGRDTIYF. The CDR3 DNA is TGTGCCATCAGTGAACAGGGCCGGGACACCATATATTTT.

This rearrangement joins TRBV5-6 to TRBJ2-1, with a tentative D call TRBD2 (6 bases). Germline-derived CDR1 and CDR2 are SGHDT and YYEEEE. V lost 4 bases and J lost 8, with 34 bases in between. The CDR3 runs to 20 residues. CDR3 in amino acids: CASSLYRTRLTSSYHDEQFF. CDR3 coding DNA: TGTGCCAGCAGCCTATATCGGACCCGGCTAACTAGCTCCTATCACGATGAGCAGTTCTTC.

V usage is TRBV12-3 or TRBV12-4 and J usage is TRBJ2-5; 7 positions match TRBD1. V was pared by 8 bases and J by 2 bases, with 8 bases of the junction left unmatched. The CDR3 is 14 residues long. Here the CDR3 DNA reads TGTGCCAGCGCCCGCCCGGGACAGCAAGAGACCCAGTACTTC. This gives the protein CASARPGQQETQYF.

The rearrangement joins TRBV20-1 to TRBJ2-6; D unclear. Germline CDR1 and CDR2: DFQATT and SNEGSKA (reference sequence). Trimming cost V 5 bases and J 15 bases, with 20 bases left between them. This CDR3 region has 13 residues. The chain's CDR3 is CSAPEPDTSGLTF. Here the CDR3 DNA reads TGCAGTGCTCCCGAACCAGACACCTCGGGCCTGACTTTC.

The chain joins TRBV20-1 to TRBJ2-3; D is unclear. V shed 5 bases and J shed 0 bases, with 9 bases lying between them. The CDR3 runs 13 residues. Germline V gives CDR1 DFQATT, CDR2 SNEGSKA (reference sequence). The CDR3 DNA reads TGCAGTGCTCCCACACCTAGCACAGATACGCAGTATTTT. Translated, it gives CSAPTPSTDTQYF.

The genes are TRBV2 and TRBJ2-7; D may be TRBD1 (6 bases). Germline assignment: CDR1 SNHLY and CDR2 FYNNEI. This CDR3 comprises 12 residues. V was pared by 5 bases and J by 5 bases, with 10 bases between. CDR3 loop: CASSTGNDEQYF. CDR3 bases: TGTGCCAGCAGTACAGGGAACGACGAGCAGTACTTC.

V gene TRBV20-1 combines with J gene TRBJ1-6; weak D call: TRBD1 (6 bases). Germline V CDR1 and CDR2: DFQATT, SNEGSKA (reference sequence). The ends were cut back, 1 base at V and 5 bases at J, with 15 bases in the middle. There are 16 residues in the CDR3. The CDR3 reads CSARVRGATDNSPLHF. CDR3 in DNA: TGCAGTGCTAGAGTGCGGGGGGCTACCGATAATTCACCCCTCCACTTT.

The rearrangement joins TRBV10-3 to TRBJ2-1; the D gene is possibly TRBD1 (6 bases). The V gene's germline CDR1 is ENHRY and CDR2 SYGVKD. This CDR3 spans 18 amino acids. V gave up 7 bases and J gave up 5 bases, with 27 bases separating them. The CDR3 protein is CAITPGQRGNLRNNEQFF. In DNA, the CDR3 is TGTGCCATCACCCCAGGACAAAGGGGGAATCTTCGAAACAATGAGCAGTTCTTC.

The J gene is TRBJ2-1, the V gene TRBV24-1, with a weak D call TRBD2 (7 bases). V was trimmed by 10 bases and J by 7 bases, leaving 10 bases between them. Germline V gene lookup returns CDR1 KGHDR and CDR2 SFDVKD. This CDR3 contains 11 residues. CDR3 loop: CATGRGNEQFF. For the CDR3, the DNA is TGTGCCACTGGGAGGGGGAATGAGCAGTTCTTC.

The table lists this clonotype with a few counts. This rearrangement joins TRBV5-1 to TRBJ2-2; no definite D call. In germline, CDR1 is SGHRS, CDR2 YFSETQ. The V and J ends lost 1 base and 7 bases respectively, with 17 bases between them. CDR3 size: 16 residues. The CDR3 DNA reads TGCGCCAGCAGCTTGTCGGTCACGGACGTTCGCGGGGAGCTGTTTTTT. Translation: CASSLSVTDVRGELFF. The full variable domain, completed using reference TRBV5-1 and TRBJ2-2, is KAGVTQTPRYLIKTRGQQVTLSCSPISGHRSVSWYQQTPGQGLQFLFEYFSETQRNKGNFPGRFSGRQFSNSRSEMNVSTLELGDSALYLCASSLSVTDVRGELFFGEGSRLTVL.

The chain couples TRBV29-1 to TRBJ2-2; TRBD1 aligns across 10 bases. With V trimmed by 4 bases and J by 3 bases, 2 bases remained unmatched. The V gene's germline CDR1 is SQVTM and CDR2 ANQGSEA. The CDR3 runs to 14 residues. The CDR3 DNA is TGCAGCGTTGGGACAGGGGGATACACCGGGGAGCTGTTTTTT. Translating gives CSVGTGGYTGELFF.

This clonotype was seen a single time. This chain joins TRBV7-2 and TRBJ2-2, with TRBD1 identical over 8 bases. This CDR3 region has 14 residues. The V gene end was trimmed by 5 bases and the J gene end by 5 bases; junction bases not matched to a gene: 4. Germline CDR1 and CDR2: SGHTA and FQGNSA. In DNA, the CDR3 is TGTGCCAGCAGCGATTACAGGGGGACCGGGGAGCTGTTTTTT. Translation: CASSDYRGTGELFF. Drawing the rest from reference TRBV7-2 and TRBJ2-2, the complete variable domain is GAGVSQSPSNKVTEKGKDVELRCDPISGHTALYWYRQSLGQGLEFLIYFQGNSAPDKSGLPSDRFSAERTGGSVSTLTIQRTQQEDSAVYLCASSDYRGTGELFFGEGSRLTVL.